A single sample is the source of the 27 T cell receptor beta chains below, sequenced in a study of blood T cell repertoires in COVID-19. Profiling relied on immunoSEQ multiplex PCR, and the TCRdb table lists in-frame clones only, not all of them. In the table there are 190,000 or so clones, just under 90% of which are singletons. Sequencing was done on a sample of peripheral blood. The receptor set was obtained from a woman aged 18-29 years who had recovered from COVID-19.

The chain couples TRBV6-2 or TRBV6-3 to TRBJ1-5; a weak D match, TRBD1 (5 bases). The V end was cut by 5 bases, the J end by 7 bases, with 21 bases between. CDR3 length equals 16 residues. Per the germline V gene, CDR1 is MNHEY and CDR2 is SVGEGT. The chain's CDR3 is CASSPLLGRGQQPQHF. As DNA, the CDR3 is TGTGCCAGCAGTCCCCTCCTGGGGAGGGGCCAGCAGCCCCAGCATTTT.

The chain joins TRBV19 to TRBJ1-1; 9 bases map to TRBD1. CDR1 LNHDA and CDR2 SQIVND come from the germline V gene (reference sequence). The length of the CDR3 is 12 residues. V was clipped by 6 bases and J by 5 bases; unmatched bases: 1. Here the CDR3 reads CASRGQGTEAFF. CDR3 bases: TGTGCCAGTAGGGGACAGGGAACTGAAGCTTTCTTT.

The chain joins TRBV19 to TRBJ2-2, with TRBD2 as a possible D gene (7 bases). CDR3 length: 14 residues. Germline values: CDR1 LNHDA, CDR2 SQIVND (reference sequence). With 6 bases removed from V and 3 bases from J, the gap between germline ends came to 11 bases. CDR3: CASSRGAHTGELFF. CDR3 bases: TGTGCCAGTAGCCGGGGGGCCCACACCGGGGAGCTGTTTTTT.

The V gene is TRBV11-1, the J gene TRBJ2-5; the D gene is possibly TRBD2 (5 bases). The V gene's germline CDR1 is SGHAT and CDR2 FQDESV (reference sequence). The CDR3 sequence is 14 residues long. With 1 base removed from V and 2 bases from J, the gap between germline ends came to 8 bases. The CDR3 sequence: CASSLVRGQETQYF. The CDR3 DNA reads TGTGCCAGCAGCTTAGTTCGGGGACAAGAGACCCAGTACTTC.

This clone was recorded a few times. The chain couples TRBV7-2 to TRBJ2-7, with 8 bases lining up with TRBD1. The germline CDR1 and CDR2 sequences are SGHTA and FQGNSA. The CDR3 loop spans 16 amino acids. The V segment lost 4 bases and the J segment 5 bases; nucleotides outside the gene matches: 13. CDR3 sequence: CASSSRDRTRSDEQYF. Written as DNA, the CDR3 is TGTGCCAGCAGCTCGCGGGACAGGACAAGGAGCGACGAGCAGTACTTC.

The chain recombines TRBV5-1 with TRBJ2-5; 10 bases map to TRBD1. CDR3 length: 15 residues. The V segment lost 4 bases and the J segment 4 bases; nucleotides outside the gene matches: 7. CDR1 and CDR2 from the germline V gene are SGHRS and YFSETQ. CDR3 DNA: TGCGCCAGCAGCCACGGGACAGGGGTACGAGAGACCCAGTACTTC. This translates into CASSHGTGVRETQYF.

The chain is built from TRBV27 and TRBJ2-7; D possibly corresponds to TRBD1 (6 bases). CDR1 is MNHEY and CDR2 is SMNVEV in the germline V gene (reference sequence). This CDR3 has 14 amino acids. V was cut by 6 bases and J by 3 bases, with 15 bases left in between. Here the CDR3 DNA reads TGTGCCAGCAGGGACCTTGACAGGTTCTACGAGCAGTACGTC. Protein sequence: CASRDLDRFYEQYV.

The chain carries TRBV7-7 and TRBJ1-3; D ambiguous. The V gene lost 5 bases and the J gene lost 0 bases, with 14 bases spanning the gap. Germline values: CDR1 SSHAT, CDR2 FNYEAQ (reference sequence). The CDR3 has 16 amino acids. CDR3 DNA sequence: TGTGCCAGCAGCCCGTTAGACTCTTACTCTGGAAACACCATATATTTT. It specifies CASSPLDSYSGNTIYF.

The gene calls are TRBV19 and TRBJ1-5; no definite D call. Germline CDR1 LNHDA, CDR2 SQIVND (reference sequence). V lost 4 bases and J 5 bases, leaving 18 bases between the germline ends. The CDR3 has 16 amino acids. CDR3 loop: CASSTPGVSGDQPQHF. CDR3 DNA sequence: TGTGCCAGTAGTACCCCGGGAGTCAGTGGCGATCAGCCCCAGCATTTT.

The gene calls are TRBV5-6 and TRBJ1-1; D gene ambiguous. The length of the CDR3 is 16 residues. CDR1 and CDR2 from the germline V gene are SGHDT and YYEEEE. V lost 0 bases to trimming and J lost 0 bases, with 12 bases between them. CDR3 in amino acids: CASSLVYEGLNTEAFF. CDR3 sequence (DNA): TGTGCCAGCAGCTTGGTATATGAGGGCTTGAACACTGAAGCTTTCTTT.

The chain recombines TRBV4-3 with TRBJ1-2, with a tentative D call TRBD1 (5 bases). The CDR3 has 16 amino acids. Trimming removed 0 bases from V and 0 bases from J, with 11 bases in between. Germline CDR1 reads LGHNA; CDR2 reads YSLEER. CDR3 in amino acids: CASSQDGRGTNYGYTF. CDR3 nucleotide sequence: TGCGCCAGCAGCCAAGATGGTAGGGGTACTAACTATGGCTACACCTTC.

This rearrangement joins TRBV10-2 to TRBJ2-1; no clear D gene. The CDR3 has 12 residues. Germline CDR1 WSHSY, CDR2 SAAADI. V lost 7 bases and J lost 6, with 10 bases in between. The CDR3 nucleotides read TGCGCCAGCACCTCTGGGCTCAATGAGCAGTTCTTC. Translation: CASTSGLNEQFF.

The CDR3 DNA reads TGCGCCAGCAGCGAGGGACTAGCGGGGCAATACGAGCAGTACGTC. Protein product: CASSEGLAGQYEQYV. This chain links TRBV5-1 with TRBJ2-7; TRBD2 matches 13 bases. V dropped 4 bases and J dropped 4; count of bases not matched to a gene: 5. The CDR3 is made up of 15 amino acids. Germline assignment: CDR1 SGHRS and CDR2 YFSETQ.

DNA for the CDR3: TGTGCCAGCAGTTACTCTGGTCGGGGACAGGGCAATCAGCCCCAGCATTTT. Protein sequence: CASSYSGRGQGNQPQHF. This chain joins TRBV6-2 or TRBV6-3 and TRBJ1-5, with 8 nucleotides matching TRBD1. After removal of 0 bases from V and 2 bases from J, the junction contained 6 bases not matched to a gene. The germline V gene encodes CDR1 MNHEY and CDR2 SVGEGT. The length of the CDR3 is 17 residues.

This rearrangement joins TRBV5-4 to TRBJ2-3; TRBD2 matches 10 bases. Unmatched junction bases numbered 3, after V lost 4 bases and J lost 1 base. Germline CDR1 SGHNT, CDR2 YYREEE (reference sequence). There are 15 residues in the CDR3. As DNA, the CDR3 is TGTGCCAGCAGCCCAGGGACTAGCGGCACAGATACGCAGTATTTT. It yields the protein CASSPGTSGTDTQYF. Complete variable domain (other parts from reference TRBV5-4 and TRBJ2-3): ETGVTQSPTHLIKTRGQQVTLRCSSQSGHNTVSWYQQALGQGPQFIFQYYREEENGRGNFPPRFSGLQFPNYSSELNVNALELDDSALYLCASSPGTSGTDTQYFGPGTRLTVL.

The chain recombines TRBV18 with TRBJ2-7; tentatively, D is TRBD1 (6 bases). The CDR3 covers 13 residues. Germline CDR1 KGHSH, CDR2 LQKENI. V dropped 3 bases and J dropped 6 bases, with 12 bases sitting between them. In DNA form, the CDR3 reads TGTGCCAGCTCACCGGGGCAGGGGAGCGAGCAGTACGTC. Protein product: CASSPGQGSEQYV.

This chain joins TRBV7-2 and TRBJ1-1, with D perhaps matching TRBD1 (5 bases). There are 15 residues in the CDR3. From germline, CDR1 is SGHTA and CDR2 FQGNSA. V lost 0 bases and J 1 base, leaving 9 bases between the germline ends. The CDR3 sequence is CASSLAGQPNTEAFF. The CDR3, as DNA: TGTGCCAGCAGCTTAGCGGGGCAGCCGAACACTGAAGCTTTCTTT.

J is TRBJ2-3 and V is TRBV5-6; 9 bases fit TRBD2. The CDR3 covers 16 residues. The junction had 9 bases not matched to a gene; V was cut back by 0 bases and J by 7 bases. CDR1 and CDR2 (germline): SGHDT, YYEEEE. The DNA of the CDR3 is TGTGCCAGCAGCTTGGGAATTAGCGGGGGAGGAAATACGCAGTATTTT. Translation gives CASSLGISGGGNTQYF. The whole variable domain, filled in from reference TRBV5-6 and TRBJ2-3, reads DAGVTQSPTHLIKTRGQQVTLRCSPKSGHDTVSWYQQALGQGPQFIFQYYEEEERQRGNFPDRFSGHQFPNYSSELNVNALLLGDSALYLCASSLGISGGGNTQYFGPGTRLTVL.

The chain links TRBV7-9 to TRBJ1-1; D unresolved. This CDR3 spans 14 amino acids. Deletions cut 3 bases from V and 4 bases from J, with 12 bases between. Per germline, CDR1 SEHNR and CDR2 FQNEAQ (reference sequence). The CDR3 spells CASSFQGEGTEAFF. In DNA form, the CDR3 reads TGTGCCAGCAGCTTTCAAGGCGAGGGCACTGAAGCTTTCTTT. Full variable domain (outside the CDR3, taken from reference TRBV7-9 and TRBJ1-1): DTGVSQNPRHKITKRGQNVTFRCDPISEHNRLYWYRQTLGQGPEFLTYFQNEAQLEKSRLLSDRFSAERPKGSFSTLEIQRTEQGDSAMYLCASSFQGEGTEAFFGQGTRLTVV.

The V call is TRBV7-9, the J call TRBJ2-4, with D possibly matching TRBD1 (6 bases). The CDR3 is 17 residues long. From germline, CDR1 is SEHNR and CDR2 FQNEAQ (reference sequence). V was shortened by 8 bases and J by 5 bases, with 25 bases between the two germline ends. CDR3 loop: CASGAPAAQGGENIQYF. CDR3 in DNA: TGTGCCAGCGGGGCACCGGCGGCACAAGGGGGAGAAAACATTCAGTACTTC.

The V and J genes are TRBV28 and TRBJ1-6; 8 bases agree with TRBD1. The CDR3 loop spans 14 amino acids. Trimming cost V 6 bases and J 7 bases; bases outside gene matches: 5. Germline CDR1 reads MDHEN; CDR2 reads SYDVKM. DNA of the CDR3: TGTGCCAGCAGGGGACAGGCGATCAATTCACCCCTCCACTTT. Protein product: CASRGQAINSPLHF. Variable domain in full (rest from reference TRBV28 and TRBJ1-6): DVKVTQSSRYLVKRTGEKVFLECVQDMDHENMFWYRQDPGLGLRLIYFSYDVKMKEKGDIPEGYSVSREKKERFSLILESASTNQTSMYLCASRGQAINSPLHFGNGTRLTVT.

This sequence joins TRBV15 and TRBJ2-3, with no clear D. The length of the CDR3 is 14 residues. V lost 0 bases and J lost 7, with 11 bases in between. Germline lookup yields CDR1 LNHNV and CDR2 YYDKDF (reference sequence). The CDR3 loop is CATSRDERKNTQYF. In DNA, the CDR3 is TGTGCCACCAGCAGAGATGAGAGAAAGAATACGCAGTATTTT.

This chain's CDR3 is CASSQGPREGETQYF. CDR3 sequence (DNA): TGTGCCAGCAGCCAAGGTCCAAGGGAGGGGGAGACCCAGTACTTC. The chain carries TRBV3-1 (or the pseudogene TRBV3-2) and TRBJ2-5; 7 bases match TRBD2. Germline CDR1 LGHDT, CDR2 YNNKEL (reference sequence). CDR3 length equals 15 residues. J gave up 5 bases and V 1 base, and 7 bases lay outside the gene matches.

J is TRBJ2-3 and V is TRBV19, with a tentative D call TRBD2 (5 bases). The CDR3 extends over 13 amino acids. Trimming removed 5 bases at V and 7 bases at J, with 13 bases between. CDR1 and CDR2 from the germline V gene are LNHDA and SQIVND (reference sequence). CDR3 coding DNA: TGTGCCAGTAGTCTCGGGAACCCTAATACGCAGTATTTT. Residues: CASSLGNPNTQYF.

The CDR3 bases are TGTGCCAGCAGTTTACCGGGACAGGGTACGGGAGCTTTCTTT. Its translation is CASSLPGQGTGAFF. The chain employs TRBV28 and TRBJ1-1; TRBD1 matches at 9 bases. In germline, CDR1 is MDHEN, CDR2 SYDVKM. CDR3 length equals 14 residues. J was trimmed by 10 bases and V by 2 bases; bases with no gene match: 8.

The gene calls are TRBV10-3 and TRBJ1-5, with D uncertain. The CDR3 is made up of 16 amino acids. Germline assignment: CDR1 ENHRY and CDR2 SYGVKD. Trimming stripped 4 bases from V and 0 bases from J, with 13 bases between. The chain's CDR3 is CAISARSHRSNQPQHF. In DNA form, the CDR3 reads TGTGCCATCAGTGCCCGATCACATCGTAGCAATCAGCCCCAGCATTTT.

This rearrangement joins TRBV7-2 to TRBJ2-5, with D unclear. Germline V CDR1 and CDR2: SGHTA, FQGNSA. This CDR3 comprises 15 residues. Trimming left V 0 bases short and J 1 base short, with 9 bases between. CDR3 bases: TGTGCCAGCAGCTTAGCCTGGGCAGCCCAAGAGACCCAGTACTTC. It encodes CASSLAWAAQETQYF.